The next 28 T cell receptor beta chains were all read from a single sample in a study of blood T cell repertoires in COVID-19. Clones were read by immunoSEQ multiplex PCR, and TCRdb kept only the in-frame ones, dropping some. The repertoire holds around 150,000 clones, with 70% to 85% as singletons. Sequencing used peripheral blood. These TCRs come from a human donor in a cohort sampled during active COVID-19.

The chain's CDR3 is CASSREGKETQYF. In nucleotides, the CDR3 is TGTGCCAGCAGCCGGGAGGGCAAGGAGACCCAGTACTTC. The V and J genes are TRBV3-1 (or the pseudogene TRBV3-2) and TRBJ2-5; 7 bases agree with TRBD2. The CDR3 loop spans 13 amino acids. The J segment lost 5 bases and the V segment lost 4 bases, leaving 4 bases of the junction unmatched. CDR1 is LGHDT and CDR2 is YNNKEL in the germline V gene (reference sequence).

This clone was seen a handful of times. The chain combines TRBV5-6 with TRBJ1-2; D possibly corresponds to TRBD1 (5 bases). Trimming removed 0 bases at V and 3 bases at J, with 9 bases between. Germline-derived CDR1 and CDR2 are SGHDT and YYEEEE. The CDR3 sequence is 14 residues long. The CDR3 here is CASSLDPRDYGYTF. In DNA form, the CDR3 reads TGTGCCAGCAGCTTGGACCCCAGGGACTATGGCTACACCTTC.

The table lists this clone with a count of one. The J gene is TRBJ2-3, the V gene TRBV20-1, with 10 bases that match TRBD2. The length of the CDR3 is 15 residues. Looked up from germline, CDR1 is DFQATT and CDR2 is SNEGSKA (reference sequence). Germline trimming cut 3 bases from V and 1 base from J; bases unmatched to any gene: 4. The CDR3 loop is CSASRLAGGTDTQYF. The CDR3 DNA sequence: TGCAGTGCTAGTCGTCTAGCGGGGGGCACAGATACGCAGTATTTT.

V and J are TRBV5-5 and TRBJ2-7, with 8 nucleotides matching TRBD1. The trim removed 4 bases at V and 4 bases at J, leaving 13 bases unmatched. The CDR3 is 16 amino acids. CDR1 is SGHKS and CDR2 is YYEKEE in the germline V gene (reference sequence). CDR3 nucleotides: TGTGCCAGCAGCGTGTTTGCCCAGGGGGCTAAGTACGAGCAGTACTTC. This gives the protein CASSVFAQGAKYEQYF.

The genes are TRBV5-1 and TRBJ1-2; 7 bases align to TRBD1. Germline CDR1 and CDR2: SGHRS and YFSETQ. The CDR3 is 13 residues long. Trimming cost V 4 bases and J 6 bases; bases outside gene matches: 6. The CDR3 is CASSLGQSDGYTF. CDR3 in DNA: TGCGCCAGCAGCCTGGGACAGAGTGATGGCTACACCTTC.

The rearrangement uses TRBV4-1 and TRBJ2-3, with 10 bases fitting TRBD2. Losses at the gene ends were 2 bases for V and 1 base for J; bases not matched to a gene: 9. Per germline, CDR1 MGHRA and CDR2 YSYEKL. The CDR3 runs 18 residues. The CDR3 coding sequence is TGCGCCAGCAGCCAACGCCTATCTAGCGGGGGACGCACAGATACGCAGTATTTT. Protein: CASSQRLSSGGRTDTQYF.

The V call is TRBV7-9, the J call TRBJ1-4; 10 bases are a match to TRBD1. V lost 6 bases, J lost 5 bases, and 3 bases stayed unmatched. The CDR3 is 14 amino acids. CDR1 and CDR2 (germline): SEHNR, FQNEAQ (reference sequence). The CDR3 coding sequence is TGTGCCAGCAGGTGGACAGGGGGGAATGAAAAACTGTTTTTT. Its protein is CASRWTGGNEKLFF.

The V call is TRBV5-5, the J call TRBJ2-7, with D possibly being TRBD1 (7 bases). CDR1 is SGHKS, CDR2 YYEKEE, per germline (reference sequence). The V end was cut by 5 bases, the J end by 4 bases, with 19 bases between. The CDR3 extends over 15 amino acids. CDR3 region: CASSNHGGGVYEQYF. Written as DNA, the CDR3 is TGTGCCAGCAGTAACCACGGAGGGGGCGTTTACGAGCAGTACTTC.

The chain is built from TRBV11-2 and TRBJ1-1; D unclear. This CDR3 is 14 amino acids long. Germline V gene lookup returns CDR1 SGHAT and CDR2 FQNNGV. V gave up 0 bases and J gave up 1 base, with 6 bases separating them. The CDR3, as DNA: TGTGCCAGCAGCTTAGAACTAGCGAACACTGAAGCTTTCTTT. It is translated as CASSLELANTEAFF.

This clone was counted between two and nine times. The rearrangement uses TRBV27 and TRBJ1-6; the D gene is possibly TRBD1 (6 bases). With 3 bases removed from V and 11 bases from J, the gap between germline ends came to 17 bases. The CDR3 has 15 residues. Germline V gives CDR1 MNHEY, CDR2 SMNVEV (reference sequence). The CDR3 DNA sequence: TGTGCCAGCAGTTTTCGACAGGCGACTCACACACCCCTCCACTTT. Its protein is CASSFRQATHTPLHF.

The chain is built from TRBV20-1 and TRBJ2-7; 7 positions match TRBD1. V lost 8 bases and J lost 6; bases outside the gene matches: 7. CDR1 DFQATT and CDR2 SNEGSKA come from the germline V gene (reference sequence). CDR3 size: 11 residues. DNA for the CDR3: TGCAGTCCATCGACAGGGAGCGAGCAGTACTTC. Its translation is CSPSTGSEQYF.

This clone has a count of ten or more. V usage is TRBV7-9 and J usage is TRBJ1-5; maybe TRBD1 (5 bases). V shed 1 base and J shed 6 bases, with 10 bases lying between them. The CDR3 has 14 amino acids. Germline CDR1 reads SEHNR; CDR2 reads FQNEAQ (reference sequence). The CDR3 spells CASSLGGTSQPQHF. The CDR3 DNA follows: TGTGCCAGCAGCTTAGGGGGGACTAGTCAGCCCCAGCATTTT.

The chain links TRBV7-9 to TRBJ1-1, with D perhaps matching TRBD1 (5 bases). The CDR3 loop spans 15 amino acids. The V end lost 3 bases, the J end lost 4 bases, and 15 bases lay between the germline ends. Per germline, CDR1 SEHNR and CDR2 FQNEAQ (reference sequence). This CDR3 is CASSFGGKVGTEAFF. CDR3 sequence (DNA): TGTGCCAGCAGCTTTGGGGGGAAGGTGGGCACTGAAGCTTTCTTT.

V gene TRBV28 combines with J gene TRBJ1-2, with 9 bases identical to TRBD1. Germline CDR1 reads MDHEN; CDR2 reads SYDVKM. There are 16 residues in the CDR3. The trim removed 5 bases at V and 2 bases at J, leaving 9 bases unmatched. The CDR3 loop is CASSGGDRVPNYGYTF. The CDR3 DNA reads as TGTGCCAGCAGTGGAGGGGACAGGGTCCCAAACTATGGCTACACCTTC.

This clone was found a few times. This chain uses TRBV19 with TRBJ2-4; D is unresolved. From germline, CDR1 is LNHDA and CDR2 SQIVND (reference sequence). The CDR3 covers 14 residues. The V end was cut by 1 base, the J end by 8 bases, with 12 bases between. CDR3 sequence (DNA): TGTGCCAGTAGTATAGGTGCAGTTCTCGACATTCAGTACTTC. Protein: CASSIGAVLDIQYF.

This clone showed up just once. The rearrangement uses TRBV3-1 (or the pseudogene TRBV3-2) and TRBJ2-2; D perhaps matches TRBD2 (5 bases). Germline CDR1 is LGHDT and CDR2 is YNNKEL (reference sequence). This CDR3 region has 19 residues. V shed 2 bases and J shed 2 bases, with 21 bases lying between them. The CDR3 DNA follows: TGTGCCAGCAGCCAAATTCACCGGGGTCTTCTTTCCAACACCGGGGAGCTGTTTTTT. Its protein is CASSQIHRGLLSNTGELFF.

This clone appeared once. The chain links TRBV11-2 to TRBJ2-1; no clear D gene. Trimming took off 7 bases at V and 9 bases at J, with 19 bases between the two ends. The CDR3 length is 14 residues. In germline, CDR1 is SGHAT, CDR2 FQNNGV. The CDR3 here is CASTPQNLIGEQFF. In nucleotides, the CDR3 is TGTGCCAGCACCCCACAGAATCTGATCGGTGAGCAGTTCTTC.

In nucleotides, the CDR3 is TGTGCCAGCAGTACCGGGACAGGGGGCACAGATACGCAGTATTTT. Translated: CASSTGTGGTDTQYF. The chain uses TRBV3-1 (or the pseudogene TRBV3-2) and TRBJ2-3, with 10 bases lining up with TRBD1. The CDR3 runs to 15 residues. After removal of 6 bases from V and 1 base from J, the junction contained 4 bases not matched to a gene. Per the germline V gene, CDR1 is LGHDT and CDR2 is YNNKEL (reference sequence).

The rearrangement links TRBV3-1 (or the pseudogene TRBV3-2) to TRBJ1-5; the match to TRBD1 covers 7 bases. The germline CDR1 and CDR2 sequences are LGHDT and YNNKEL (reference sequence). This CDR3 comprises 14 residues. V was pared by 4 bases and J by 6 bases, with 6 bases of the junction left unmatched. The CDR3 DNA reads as TGTGCCAGCAGCCCCGACAGGGTCTCTCAGCCCCAGCATTTT. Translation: CASSPDRVSQPQHF.

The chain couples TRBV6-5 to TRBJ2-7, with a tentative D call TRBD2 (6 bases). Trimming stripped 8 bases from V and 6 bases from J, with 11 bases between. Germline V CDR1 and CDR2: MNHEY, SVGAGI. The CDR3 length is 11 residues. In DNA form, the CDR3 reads TGTGCCAGCCTCGGGGAGGTCGAGCAGTACTTC. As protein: CASLGEVEQYF.

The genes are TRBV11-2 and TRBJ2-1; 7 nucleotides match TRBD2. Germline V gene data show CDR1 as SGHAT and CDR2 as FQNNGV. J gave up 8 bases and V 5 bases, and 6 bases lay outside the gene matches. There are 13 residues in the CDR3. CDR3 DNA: TGTGCCAGCAGCCTAAGAACTAGCGATGAGCAGTTCTTC. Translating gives CASSLRTSDEQFF. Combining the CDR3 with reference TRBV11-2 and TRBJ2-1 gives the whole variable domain EAGVAQSPRYKIIEKRQSVAFWCNPISGHATLYWYQQILGQGPKLLIQFQNNGVVDDSQLPKDRFSAERLKGVDSTLKIQPAKLEDSAVYLCASSLRTSDEQFFGPGTRLTVL.

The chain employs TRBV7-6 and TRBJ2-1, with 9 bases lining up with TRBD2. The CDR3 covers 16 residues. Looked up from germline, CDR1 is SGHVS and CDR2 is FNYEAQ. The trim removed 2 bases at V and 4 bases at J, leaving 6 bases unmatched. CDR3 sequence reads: CASSLKVAGAYNEQFF. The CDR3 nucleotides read TGTGCCAGCAGCTTAAAAGTAGCGGGGGCTTACAATGAGCAGTTCTTC.

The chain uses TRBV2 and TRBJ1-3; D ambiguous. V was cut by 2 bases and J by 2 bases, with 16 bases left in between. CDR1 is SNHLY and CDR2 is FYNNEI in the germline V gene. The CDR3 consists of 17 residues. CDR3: CASSEIRSLRAGNTIYF. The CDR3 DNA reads TGTGCCAGCAGTGAAATTCGATCCTTACGGGCTGGAAACACCATATATTTT.

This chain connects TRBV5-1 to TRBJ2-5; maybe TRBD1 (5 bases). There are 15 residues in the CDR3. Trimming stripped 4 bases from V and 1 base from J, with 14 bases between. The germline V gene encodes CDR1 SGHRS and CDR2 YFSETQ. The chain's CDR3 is CASSRGLGIQETQYF. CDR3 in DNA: TGCGCCAGCAGCAGGGGATTAGGGATCCAAGAGACCCAGTACTTC. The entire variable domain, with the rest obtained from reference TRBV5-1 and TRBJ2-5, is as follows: KAGVTQTPRYLIKTRGQQVTLSCSPISGHRSVSWYQQTPGQGLQFLFEYFSETQRNKGNFPGRFSGRQFSNSRSEMNVSTLELGDSALYLCASSRGLGIQETQYFGPGTRLLVL.

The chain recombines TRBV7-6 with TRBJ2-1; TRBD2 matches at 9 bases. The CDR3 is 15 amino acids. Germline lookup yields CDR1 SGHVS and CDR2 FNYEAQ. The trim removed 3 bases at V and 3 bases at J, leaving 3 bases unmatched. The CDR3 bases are TGTGCCAGCAGCTTGGCGGGGGGGCTCTACAATGAGCAGTTCTTC. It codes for CASSLAGGLYNEQFF.

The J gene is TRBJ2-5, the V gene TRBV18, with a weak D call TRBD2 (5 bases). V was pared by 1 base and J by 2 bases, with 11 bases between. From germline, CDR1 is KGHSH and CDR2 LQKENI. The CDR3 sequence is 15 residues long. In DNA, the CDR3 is TGTGCCAGCTCACCACGGGCTGGCGGGCAAGAGACCCAGTACTTC. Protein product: CASSPRAGGQETQYF.

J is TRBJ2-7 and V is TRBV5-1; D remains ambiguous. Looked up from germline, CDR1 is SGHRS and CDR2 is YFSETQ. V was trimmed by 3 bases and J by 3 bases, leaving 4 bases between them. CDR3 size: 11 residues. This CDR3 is CASSSIYEQYF. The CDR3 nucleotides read TGCGCCAGCAGCTCCATCTACGAGCAGTACTTC.

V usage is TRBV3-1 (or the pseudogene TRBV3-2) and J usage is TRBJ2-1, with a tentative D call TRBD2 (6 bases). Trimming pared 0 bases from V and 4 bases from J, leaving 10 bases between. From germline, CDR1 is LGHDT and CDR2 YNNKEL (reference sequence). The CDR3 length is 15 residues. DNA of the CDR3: TGTGCCAGCAGCCAAGATCGGGGGAGGTACAATGAGCAGTTCTTC. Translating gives CASSQDRGRYNEQFF.